One and the same sample provided the 12 T cell receptor beta chains below, sequenced in a study of blood T cell repertoires in COVID-19. Libraries were prepared by immunoSEQ multiplex PCR; TCRdb keeps only in-frame clonotypes and omits some of them. Of roughly 230,000 clones in the sample, roughly 80% were seen once. Input material: peripheral blood. The receptor set was obtained from a man between 45 and 60 years old with active or convalescent COVID-19.

This sequence joins TRBV5-5 and TRBJ2-1, with D tentatively TRBD1 (6 bases). This CDR3 has 15 residues. Germline V gives CDR1 SGHKS, CDR2 YYEKEE (reference sequence). V was clipped by 0 bases and J by 4 bases, with 11 bases between them. CDR3 nucleotides: TGTGCCAGCAGCTTGGCCTCCAGGGGATACAATGAGCAGTTCTTC. Encoded protein: CASSLASRGYNEQFF.

The chain recombines TRBV10-3 with TRBJ2-7; D is unresolved. The CDR3 runs to 11 residues. Germline V gene data show CDR1 as ENHRY and CDR2 as SYGVKD. V was pared by 3 bases and J by 4 bases, with 4 bases between. CDR3 residues: CAISDVYEQYF. The CDR3 bases are TGTGCCATCAGTGACGTTTACGAGCAGTACTTC.

The gene calls are TRBV27 and TRBJ1-6, with 7 bases lining up with TRBD1. CDR1 and CDR2 (germline): MNHEY, SMNVEV (reference sequence). Trimming removed 5 bases from V and 4 bases from J; junction bases left unmatched: 5. The CDR3 is 15 residues long. The CDR3 spells CASSRDSWYNSPLHF. The CDR3 nucleotides are TGTGCCAGCAGTCGGGACAGTTGGTATAATTCACCCCTCCACTTT.

This clone is a singleton in its sample. V and J are TRBV10-3 and TRBJ1-3, with D perhaps matching TRBD1 (6 bases). V lost 3 bases and J lost 1, with 10 bases in between. In germline, CDR1 is ENHRY, CDR2 SYGVKD. The CDR3 is 15 residues long. CDR3 sequence (DNA): TGTGCCATCAGTGATACAGGGAAATCTGGAAACACCATATATTTT. It encodes CAISDTGKSGNTIYF.

The chain couples TRBV19 to TRBJ1-6; the D gene is possibly TRBD1 (5 bases). The V gene's germline CDR1 is LNHDA and CDR2 SQIVND (reference sequence). The CDR3 runs to 16 residues. V lost 2 bases and J 0 bases, leaving 8 bases between the germline ends. This CDR3 is CASSILGGSYNSPLHF. In DNA, the CDR3 is TGTGCCAGTAGTATATTGGGGGGCTCCTATAATTCACCCCTCCACTTT.

The V call is TRBV5-6, the J call TRBJ1-5; D is uncertain. The germline V gene has CDR1 SGHDT and CDR2 YYEEEE. CDR3 length: 14 amino acids. The V gene lost 0 bases and the J gene lost 3 bases, with 7 bases spanning the gap. The CDR3 DNA reads as TGTGCCAGCAGCTTGGTTAGAAACAATCAGCCCCAGCATTTT. This gives the protein CASSLVRNNQPQHF. Full variable domain (rest looked up from reference TRBV5-6 and TRBJ1-5): DAGVTQSPTHLIKTRGQQVTLRCSPKSGHDTVSWYQQALGQGPQFIFQYYEEEERQRGNFPDRFSGHQFPNYSSELNVNALLLGDSALYLCASSLVRNNQPQHFGDGTRLSIL.

V usage is TRBV7-9 and J usage is TRBJ2-7; 13 bases are a match to TRBD2. Germline lookup yields CDR1 SEHNR and CDR2 FQNEAQ (reference sequence). V gave up 5 bases and J gave up 3 bases; unmatched junction bases: 4. This CDR3 is 15 amino acids long. CDR3 nucleotides: TGTGCCAGCAGCCCCGGGACTAGCGGGGTCTACGAGCAGTACTTC. As protein: CASSPGTSGVYEQYF.

The chain recombines TRBV7-8 with TRBJ2-3; perhaps TRBD2 as D (6 bases). CDR3 length: 13 amino acids. Per the germline V gene, CDR1 is SGHVS and CDR2 is FQNEAQ. Deletions cut 1 base from V and 13 bases from J, with 15 bases between. The CDR3 protein is CASSLDTGRDKYF. The CDR3, as DNA: TGTGCCAGCAGCTTAGACACGGGGCGGGATAAGTATTTT.

A few counts support this clone. The J gene is TRBJ1-2, the V gene TRBV7-2; D gene uncertain. Looked up from germline, CDR1 is SGHTA and CDR2 is FQGNSA. With 8 bases removed from V and 1 base from J, the gap between germline ends came to 17 bases. CDR3 size: 15 residues. The CDR3 region has the DNA TGTGCCAGCCTTGATAAGAAGGGAGGTAACTATGGCTACACCTTC. It is translated as CASLDKKGGNYGYTF.

The chain is built from TRBV19 and TRBJ2-3; TRBD2 matches 9 bases. Germline CDR1 and CDR2: LNHDA and SQIVND (reference sequence). Losses at the gene ends were 7 bases for V and 1 base for J; bases not matched to a gene: 9. CDR3 length: 16 amino acids. The chain's CDR3 is CASTMWASGGTDTQYF. CDR3 DNA sequence: TGTGCCAGTACCATGTGGGCTAGCGGGGGCACAGATACGCAGTATTTT.

The chain recombines TRBV5-1 with TRBJ1-4; 11 bases fit TRBD1. Germline loops: CDR1 SGHRS, CDR2 YFSETQ. V trimming: 7 bases; J trimming: 8 bases; junction bases outside the gene matches: 7. The CDR3 is 14 amino acids. The DNA of the CDR3 is TGCGCCAGCGGGGAAGGGACAGGGGGAGAAAAACTGTTTTTT. Translating gives CASGEGTGGEKLFF.

The chain links TRBV19 to TRBJ2-2; TRBD1 matches 7 bases. V was clipped by 4 bases and J by 5 bases; unmatched bases: 4. This CDR3 has 14 amino acids. Germline CDR1 and CDR2: LNHDA and SQIVND (reference sequence). CDR3 DNA sequence: TGTGCCAGTAGTAGACAGGGAGCGACCGGGGAGCTGTTTTTT. Encoded protein: CASSRQGATGELFF.